What follows are 21 T cell receptor beta chains derived from one specimen sequenced in a study of cytomegalovirus exposure and HLA in healthy donors. A multiplex PCR was run with 60 Vbeta primers and 13 Jbeta primers. This table comes from immunoSEQ multiplex PCR, and its TCRdb copy is limited to in-frame clones, with some not included. The table has hundreds of thousands of clones, 85% to 90% seen once; the top ten hold around 2.1%. Specimen: PBMCs. These receptors were collected from a woman under 30 in good health and CMV-seronegative.

The genes are TRBV5-4 and TRBJ1-2; a weak D match, TRBD1 (5 bases). In germline, CDR1 is SGHNT, CDR2 YYREEE (reference sequence). Between the trimmed V and J ends, which lost 3 bases and 4 bases, there was a span of 10 bases. The CDR3 covers 13 residues. DNA for the CDR3: TGTGCCAGCAGCTCAGACAGTTTCTATGGCTACACCTTC. Encoded protein: CASSSDSFYGYTF.

This clone appeared once. The J gene is TRBJ2-3, the V gene TRBV27, with a possible D match to TRBD1 (5 bases). Germline CDR1 reads MNHEY; CDR2 reads SMNVEV (reference sequence). This CDR3 is 15 amino acids long. V was clipped by 1 base and J by 2 bases, with 10 bases between them. CDR3 sequence reads: CASSLFPGLTDTQYF. The CDR3 DNA follows: TGTGCCAGCAGTTTATTTCCAGGGCTCACAGATACGCAGTATTTT.

The chain couples TRBV5-1 to TRBJ2-7; the match to TRBD1 covers 9 bases. With 2 bases clipped from V and 4 bases from J, the junction kept 7 bases outside the gene matches. This CDR3 comprises 15 residues. Per germline, CDR1 SGHRS and CDR2 YFSETQ. As DNA, the CDR3 is TGCGCCAGCAGCTTCGGACAGGGGAGAGTATACGAGCAGTACTTC. Translated: CASSFGQGRVYEQYF.

V and J are TRBV29-1 and TRBJ2-3, with D possibly TRBD1 on 7 matching bases. The CDR3 is made up of 13 amino acids. With 7 bases removed from V and 2 bases from J, the gap between germline ends came to 13 bases. Germline lookup yields CDR1 SQVTM and CDR2 ANQGSEA. The CDR3 sequence: CSGRGQYTDTQYF. The CDR3 DNA sequence: TGCAGCGGGCGGGGACAGTACACAGATACGCAGTATTTT.

V gene TRBV30 combines with J gene TRBJ1-1; no clear D gene. CDR3 size: 11 residues. The germline V and J ends were trimmed by 3 bases and 7 bases, with 9 bases remaining between them. CDR1 is GTSNPN and CDR2 is SVGIG in the germline V gene (reference sequence). The CDR3 loop is CAWSVYSEAFF. CDR3 sequence (DNA): TGTGCCTGGAGCGTCTACAGTGAAGCTTTCTTT.

The chain has TRBV9 and TRBJ2-1; the match to TRBD2 covers 14 bases. Germline V gives CDR1 SGDLS, CDR2 YYNGEE. The CDR3 is 14 amino acids. V lost 3 bases and J lost 9; bases outside the gene matches: 2. The CDR3 region has the DNA TGTGCCAGCAGCGAAGGACTAGCGGGGGGTGAGCAGTTCTTC. Its protein product is CASSEGLAGGEQFF.

This chain uses TRBV5-1 with TRBJ2-1; TRBD2 aligns across 11 bases. Germline CDR1 SGHRS, CDR2 YFSETQ. The V gene end was trimmed by 2 bases and the J gene end by 3 bases; junction bases not matched to a gene: 4. The CDR3 sequence is 16 residues long. This CDR3 reads CASSFSGGGYYNEQFF. The CDR3 DNA reads TGCGCCAGCAGCTTTAGCGGGGGGGGATACTACAATGAGCAGTTCTTC.

This clone appeared a few times. The chain couples TRBV5-6 to TRBJ2-7; the D gene is possibly TRBD1 (6 bases). V was pared by 3 bases and J by 3 bases, with 7 bases between. Germline loops: CDR1 SGHDT, CDR2 YYEEEE. The CDR3 contains 12 residues. CDR3 region: CASSSRGYEQYF. DNA for the CDR3: TGTGCCAGCAGCTCCAGGGGCTACGAGCAGTACTTC.

The V and J genes are TRBV9 and TRBJ2-3; D is uncertain. The CDR3 is 12 residues long. Trimming shortened V by 3 bases and J by 10 bases, and 12 bases separated the two germline ends. CDR1 is SGDLS and CDR2 is YYNGEE in the germline V gene. CDR3 coding DNA: TGTGCCAGCAGCGCAAATAGTTGGTCGCAGTATTTT. It yields the protein CASSANSWSQYF.

The gene calls are TRBV2 and TRBJ1-1, with D hard to call. Germline V gives CDR1 SNHLY, CDR2 FYNNEI. The CDR3 totals 14 residues. V lost 8 bases, J lost 0 bases, and 13 bases lay in between. The CDR3 sequence: CASLIDTLNTEAFF. CDR3 DNA sequence: TGTGCCAGCCTAATTGACACCTTGAACACTGAAGCTTTCTTT.

The chain uses TRBV5-1 and TRBJ2-1, with 8 bases lining up with TRBD2. V shed 4 bases and J 0 bases; nucleotides not matched to a gene: 6. The CDR3 runs to 16 residues. The V gene's germline CDR1 is SGHRS and CDR2 YFSETQ. CDR3 residues: CASSPGGQISYNEQFF. In DNA form, the CDR3 reads TGCGCCAGCAGCCCGGGGGGGCAAATCTCCTACAATGAGCAGTTCTTC.

The rearrangement uses TRBV4-1 and TRBJ1-5; TRBD1 might be the D (5 bases). V was shortened by 0 bases and J by 4 bases, with 10 bases between the two germline ends. The CDR3 spans 15 residues. Germline loops: CDR1 MGHRA, CDR2 YSYEKL. CDR3 nucleotides: TGCGCCAGCAGCCAAGATTCAGGGTTTAATCAGCCCCAGCATTTT. The encoded protein is CASSQDSGFNQPQHF.

V is TRBV29-1 and J is TRBJ1-1, with 7 bases lining up with TRBD1. The length of the CDR3 is 13 residues. After removal of 7 bases from V and 0 bases from J, the junction contained 5 bases not matched to a gene. Germline V lookup: CDR1 SQVTM, CDR2 ANQGSEA. DNA for the CDR3: TGCAGCGCCGAACAGGGGATGAACACTGAAGCTTTCTTT. It is translated as CSAEQGMNTEAFF. The full variable domain, its missing parts supplied by reference TRBV29-1 and TRBJ1-1, is SAVISQKPSRDICQRGTSLTIQCQVDSQVTMMFWYRQQPGQSLTLIATANQGSEATYESGFVIDKFPISRPNLTFSTLTVSNMSPEDSSIYLCSAEQGMNTEAFFGQGTRLTVV.

This rearrangement joins TRBV5-4 to TRBJ2-1; 11 bases align to TRBD2. J gave up 10 bases and V 0 bases, and 6 bases lay outside the gene matches. The V gene's germline CDR1 is SGHNT and CDR2 YYREEE (reference sequence). The CDR3 runs 15 residues. The CDR3 protein is CASSLVPSGGNEQFF. DNA for the CDR3: TGTGCCAGCAGCTTGGTGCCTAGCGGGGGGAACGAGCAGTTCTTC.

CDR3 in amino acids: CAWRGVLGDYSGANVLTF. CDR3 in DNA: TGTGCCTGGAGGGGTGTATTAGGGGACTACTCTGGGGCCAACGTCCTGACTTTC. The chain recombines TRBV30 with TRBJ2-6; 7 bases are shared with TRBD2. The CDR3 runs to 18 residues. Unmatched junction bases numbered 11, after V lost 3 bases and J lost 0 bases. Germline V gives CDR1 GTSNPN, CDR2 SVGIG (reference sequence).

The rearrangement joins TRBV29-1 to TRBJ2-1; D is perhaps TRBD1 (5 bases). The V and J ends lost 2 bases and 0 bases respectively, with 17 bases between them. Germline CDR1 SQVTM, CDR2 ANQGSEA. The CDR3 has 17 residues. CDR3 DNA sequence: TGCAGCGTTGAATACCCAGGGTCTTTCTACTCCTACAATGAGCAGTTCTTC. This gives the protein CSVEYPGSFYSYNEQFF.

This chain links TRBV30 with TRBJ2-1, with a possible D match to TRBD2 (6 bases). V lost 7 bases to trimming and J lost 8 bases, with 15 bases between them. Germline assignment: CDR1 GTSNPN and CDR2 SVGIG (reference sequence). The CDR3 totals 12 residues. The CDR3 bases are TGTGCCTTGTTAGCGGTTGGGGATGAGCAGTTCTTC. Its translation: CALLAVGDEQFF.

J is TRBJ2-7 and V is TRBV6-1, with D perhaps TRBD1 (5 bases). Deletions cut 3 bases from V and 3 bases from J, with 18 bases between. CDR3 length: 16 amino acids. The germline CDR1 and CDR2 sequences are MNHNS and SASEGT. The CDR3 is CASSDYDSNPFYEQYF. The CDR3 region has the DNA TGTGCCAGCAGTGATTACGACAGCAACCCATTCTACGAGCAGTACTTC.

The rearrangement links TRBV4-2 to TRBJ2-7, with a weak D call TRBD2 (5 bases). The CDR3 contains 15 residues. Trimming cost V 0 bases and J 5 bases, with 14 bases left between them. The germline V gene encodes CDR1 LGHNA and CDR2 YNFKEQ. For the CDR3, the DNA is TGTGCCAGCAGCCAAGAGGTGGGGAGCTTCGACGAGCAGTACTTC. This codes for CASSQEVGSFDEQYF.

The V call is TRBV7-9, the J call TRBJ2-3; 7 bases align to TRBD2. V dropped 5 bases and J dropped 0; count of bases not matched to a gene: 5. The CDR3 is 15 residues long. Germline assignment: CDR1 SEHNR and CDR2 FQNEAQ (reference sequence). The CDR3 region is CASSGGEYSTDTQYF. CDR3 nucleotide sequence: TGTGCCAGCAGCGGGGGGGAGTATAGCACAGATACGCAGTATTTT.

The CDR3 sequence is CASSNGTLTFGYTF. CDR3 DNA sequence: TGTGCCAGCAGTAACGGGACACTCACTTTCGGCTACACCTTC. This chain links TRBV27 with TRBJ1-2, with D perhaps TRBD1 (6 bases). This CDR3 region has 14 residues. The germline V gene encodes CDR1 MNHEY and CDR2 SMNVEV (reference sequence). Deletions cut 5 bases from V and 8 bases from J, with 18 bases between.